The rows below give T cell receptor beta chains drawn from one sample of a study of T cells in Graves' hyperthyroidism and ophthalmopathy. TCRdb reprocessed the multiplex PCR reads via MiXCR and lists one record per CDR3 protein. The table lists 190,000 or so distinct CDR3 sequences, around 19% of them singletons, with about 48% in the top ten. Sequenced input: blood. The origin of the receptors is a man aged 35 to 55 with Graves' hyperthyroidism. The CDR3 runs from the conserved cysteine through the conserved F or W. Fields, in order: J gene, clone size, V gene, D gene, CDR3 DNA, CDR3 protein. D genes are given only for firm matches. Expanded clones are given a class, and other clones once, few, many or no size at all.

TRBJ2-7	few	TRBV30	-	TGTGCCTGGAGTAGACAGATCTCCTACGAGCAGTACTTC	CAWSRQISYEQYF
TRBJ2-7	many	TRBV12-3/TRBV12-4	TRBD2	TGTGCCAGCAGTTCCTACACTAGCGGGGGGTTCGAGCAGTACTTC	CASSSYTSGGFEQYF
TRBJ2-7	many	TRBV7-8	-	TGTGCCAGCACAGACATCTACGAGCAGTACTTC	CASTDIYEQYF
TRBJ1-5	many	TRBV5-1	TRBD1	TGCGCCAGCAGCTTGGACAGGGGGCATGGACAGCCCCAGCATTTT	CASSLDRGHGQPQHF
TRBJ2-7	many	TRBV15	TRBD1	TGTGCCACCAAGACCGGGACAGGCCCTGGCTACGAGCAGTACTTC	CATKTGTGPGYEQYF
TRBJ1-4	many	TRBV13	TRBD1	TGTGCCAGCAGCACCAGGACAGGGTGGGATGAAAAACTGTTTTTT	CASSTRTGWDEKLFF
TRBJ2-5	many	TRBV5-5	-	TGTGCCAGCACGGAGAACCCTGGGAGCTTTGAGACCCAGTACTTC	CASTENPGSFETQYF
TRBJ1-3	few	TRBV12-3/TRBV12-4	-	TGTGCCAGCAGTCCACCACTTGGAAACACCATATATTTT	CASSPPLGNTIYF
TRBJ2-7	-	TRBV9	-	TGTGCCAGCAGCGTAGCAGATCAGACATACGAGCAGTACTTC	CASSVADQTYEQYF
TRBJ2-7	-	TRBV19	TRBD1	TGTGCCAGTAGCCAGGGGGCGAGGGAGCAGTACTTC	CASSQGAREQYF
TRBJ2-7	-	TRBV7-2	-	TGTGCCAGCAGCCCCTCGGGATTTCTCTACGAGCAGTACTTC	CASSPSGFLYEQYF
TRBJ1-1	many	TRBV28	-	TGTGCCAGCAGTTTGAGGACCAACACTGAAGCTTTCTTT	CASSLRTNTEAFF
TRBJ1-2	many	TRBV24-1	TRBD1	TGTGCCACCAGTGCCCCGGACAGGGTAGGTGATGGCTACACCTTC	CATSAPDRVGDGYTF
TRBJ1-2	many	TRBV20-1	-	TGCAGTGCTACTTGGCGGAACGACGTTGGCTACACCTTC	CSATWRNDVGYTF
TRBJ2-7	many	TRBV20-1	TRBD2	TGCAGTGCTAGGGCCTCGGGGACTACCTACGAGCAGTACTTC	CSARASGTTYEQYF
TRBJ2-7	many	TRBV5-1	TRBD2	TGCGCCAGCAGCTTCCCTGAGGAAGCGGGGGGCACCTACGAGCAGTACTTC	CASSFPEEAGGTYEQYF
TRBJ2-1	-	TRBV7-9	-	TGTGCCAGCAGTTACGGACACAATGAGCAGTTCTTC	CASSYGHNEQFF
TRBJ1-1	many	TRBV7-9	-	TGTGCCAGCAGCTTACCTACAGCCTACTCTGAAGCTTTCTTT	CASSLPTAYSEAFF
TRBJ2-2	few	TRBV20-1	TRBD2	TGCAGTGCTCCTCTAATCGGGGGGGCCGGGGAGCTGTTTTTT	CSAPLIGGAGELFF
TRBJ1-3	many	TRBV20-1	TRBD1	TGCAGTGTTTCGACAGGGCGATCTGGAAACACCATATATTTT	CSVSTGRSGNTIYF
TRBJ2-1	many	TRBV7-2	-	TGTGCCAGCAGCTTAGACGCGACGGCCTACAATGAGCAGTTCTTC	CASSLDATAYNEQFF
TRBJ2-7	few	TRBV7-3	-	TGCGCCAGCAGCCCCTCAGGGTTGTATTCGGACGAGCAGTACTTC	CASSPSGLYSDEQYF
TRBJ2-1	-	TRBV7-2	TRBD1	TGTGCCAGCAGCTTAGGGGGGGACAGGACCTACAATGAGCAGTTCTTC	CASSLGGDRTYNEQFF
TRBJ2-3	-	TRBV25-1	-	TGTGCCAGCAGTGAATTAGGGACAGATACGCAGTATTTT	CASSELGTDTQYF
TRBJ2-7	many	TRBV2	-	TGTGCCAGCACCGAAGGAGGCAGGGGTTCCTACGAGCAGTACTTC	CASTEGGRGSYEQYF
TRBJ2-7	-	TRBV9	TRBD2	TGTGCCAGCAACAAGGGACTAGCGGGGGGGCAGAACGAGCAGTACTTC	CASNKGLAGGQNEQYF
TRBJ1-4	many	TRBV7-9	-	TGTGCCAGCAGCCCCCGCCTTACCCAACCTAATGAAAAACTGTTTTTT	CASSPRLTQPNEKLFF
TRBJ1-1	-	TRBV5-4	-	TGTGCCAGCAGCTTGTACGGGGGTGGCACTGAAGCTTTCTTT	CASSLYGGGTEAFF
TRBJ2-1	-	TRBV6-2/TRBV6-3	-	TGTGCCAGCAGTCAAACCCAAAGAAAGCAGTTCTTC	CASSQTQRKQFF
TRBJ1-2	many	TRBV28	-	TGTGCCAGCAGTGATGGAGGGAATGGCTATGGCTACACCTTC	CASSDGGNGYGYTF
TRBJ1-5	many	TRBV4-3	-	TGCGCCAGCAGTCCCGGGTGGGGCAATCAGCCCCAGCATTTT	CASSPGWGNQPQHF
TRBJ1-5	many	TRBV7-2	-	TGTGCCAGCAGCTTGGCGGAACGCCAGCCCCAGCATTTT	CASSLAERQPQHF
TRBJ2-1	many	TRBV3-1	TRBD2	TGTGCCAGCAGCCCCTCTAACCGGGGGGACGATTACAATGAGCAGTTCTTC	CASSPSNRGDDYNEQFF
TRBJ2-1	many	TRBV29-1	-	TGCAGCGTTGTCACTCTAACCACCTACAATGAGCAGTTCTTC	CSVVTLTTYNEQFF
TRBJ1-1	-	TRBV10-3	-	TGTGCCATCAGCAGGACGGGGAACACTGAAGCTTTCTTT	CAISRTGNTEAFF
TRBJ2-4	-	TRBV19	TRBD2	TGTGCCAGTAGTCAGGCTGCGGGGGGGGACAAAAACATTCAGTACTTC	CASSQAAGGDKNIQYF
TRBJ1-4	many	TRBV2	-	TGTGCCAGCAGTGAATCAAACAGACTTCTTGAAAAACTGTTTTTT	CASSESNRLLEKLFF
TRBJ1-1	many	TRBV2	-	TGTGCCAGCATGCGGGAGCTGAACACTGAAGCTTTCTTT	CASMRELNTEAFF
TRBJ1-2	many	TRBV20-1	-	TGCAGTGCTAGGGGGGCAGGGAGAAACTATGGCTACACCTTC	CSARGAGRNYGYTF
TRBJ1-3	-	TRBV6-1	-	TGTGCCAGCAGTCGGACCCGGGACACAAACACCATATATTTT	CASSRTRDTNTIYF
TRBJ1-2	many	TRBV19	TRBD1	TGTGCCAGTAGTACAGGGACAGGGATCGGCTATGGCTACACCTTC	CASSTGTGIGYGYTF
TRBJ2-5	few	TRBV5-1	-	TGCGCCAGCAGCTACCAATCGGGACTCGGGGAGACCCAGTACTTC	CASSYQSGLGETQYF